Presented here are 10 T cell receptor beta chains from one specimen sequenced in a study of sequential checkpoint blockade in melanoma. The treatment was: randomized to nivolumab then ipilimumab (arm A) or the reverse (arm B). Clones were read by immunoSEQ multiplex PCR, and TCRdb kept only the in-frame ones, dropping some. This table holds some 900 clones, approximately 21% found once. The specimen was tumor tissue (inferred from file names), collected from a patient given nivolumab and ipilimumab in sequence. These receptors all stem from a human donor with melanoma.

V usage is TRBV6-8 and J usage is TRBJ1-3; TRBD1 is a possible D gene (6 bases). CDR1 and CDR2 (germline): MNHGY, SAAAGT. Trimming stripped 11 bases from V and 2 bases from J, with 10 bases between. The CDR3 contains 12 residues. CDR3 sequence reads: CAHGGAGNTIYF. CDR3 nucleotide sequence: TGTGCCCATGGGGGCGCTGGAAACACCATATATTTT.

The CDR3 spells CASSIRPGEIFYGGYTF. CDR3 bases: TGTGCCAGTAGTATAAGGCCTGGGGAGATTTTCTATGGAGGCTACACCTTC. The chain recombines TRBV19 with TRBJ1-2, with D uncertain. This CDR3 spans 17 amino acids. Trimming shortened V by 2 bases and J by 8 bases, and 24 bases separated the two germline ends. Germline loops: CDR1 LNHDA, CDR2 SQIVND (reference sequence).

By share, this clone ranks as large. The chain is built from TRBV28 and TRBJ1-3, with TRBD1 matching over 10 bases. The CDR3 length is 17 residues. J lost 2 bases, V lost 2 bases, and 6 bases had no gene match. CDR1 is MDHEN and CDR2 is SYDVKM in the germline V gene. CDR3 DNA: TGTGCCAGCAGTTTAGCCCTCGGGACAGGGGCTGGAAACACCATATATTTT. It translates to CASSLALGTGAGNTIYF.

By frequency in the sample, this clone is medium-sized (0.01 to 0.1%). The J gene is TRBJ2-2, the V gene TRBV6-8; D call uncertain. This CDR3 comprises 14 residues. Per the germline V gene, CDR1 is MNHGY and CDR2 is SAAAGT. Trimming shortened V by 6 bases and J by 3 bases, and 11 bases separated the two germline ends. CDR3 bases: TGTGCCAGCAGCTCGGACGGTGACACCGGGGAGCTGTTTTTT. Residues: CASSSDGDTGELFF.

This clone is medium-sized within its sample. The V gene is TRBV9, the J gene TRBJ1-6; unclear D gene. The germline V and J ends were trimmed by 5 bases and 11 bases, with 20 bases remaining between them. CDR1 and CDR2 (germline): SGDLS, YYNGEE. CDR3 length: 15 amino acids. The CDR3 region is CASSEKLPGFAPLHF. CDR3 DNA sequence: TGTGCCAGCAGTGAGAAGTTGCCGGGCTTTGCACCCCTCCACTTT.

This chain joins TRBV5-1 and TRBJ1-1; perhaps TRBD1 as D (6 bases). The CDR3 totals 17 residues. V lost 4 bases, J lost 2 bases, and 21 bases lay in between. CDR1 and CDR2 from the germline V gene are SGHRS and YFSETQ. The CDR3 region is CASSTDGFGQSNTEAFF. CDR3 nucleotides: TGCGCCAGCAGCACCGATGGTTTCGGACAGTCAAACACTGAAGCTTTCTTT.

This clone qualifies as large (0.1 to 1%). CDR3 region: CASTSLGTGMPGAFF. The CDR3 coding sequence is TGTGCCAGCACCTCTCTGGGGACAGGGATGCCGGGAGCTTTCTTT. The chain carries TRBV6-8 and TRBJ1-1, with 9 bases aligning to TRBD1. The CDR3 length is 15 residues. The germline V gene encodes CDR1 MNHGY and CDR2 SAAAGT. V gave up 7 bases and J gave up 10 bases; unmatched junction bases: 16.

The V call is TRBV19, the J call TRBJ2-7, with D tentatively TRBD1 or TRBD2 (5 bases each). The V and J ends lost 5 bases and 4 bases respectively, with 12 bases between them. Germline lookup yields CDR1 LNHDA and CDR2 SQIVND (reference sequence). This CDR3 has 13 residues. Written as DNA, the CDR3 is TGTGCCAGTAGTGAGGGGTTTGGGTACGAGCAGTACTTC. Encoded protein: CASSEGFGYEQYF.

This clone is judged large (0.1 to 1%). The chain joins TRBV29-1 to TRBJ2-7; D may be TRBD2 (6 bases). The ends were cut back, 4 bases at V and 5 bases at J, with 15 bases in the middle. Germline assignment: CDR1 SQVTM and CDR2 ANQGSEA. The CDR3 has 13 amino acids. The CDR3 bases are TGCAGCGTTGTGCCGGGGGAAAAAGACGAGCAGTACTTC. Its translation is CSVVPGEKDEQYF.

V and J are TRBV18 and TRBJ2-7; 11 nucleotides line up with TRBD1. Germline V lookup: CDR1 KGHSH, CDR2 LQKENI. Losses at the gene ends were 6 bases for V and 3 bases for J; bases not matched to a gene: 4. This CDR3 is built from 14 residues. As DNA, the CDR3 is TGTGCCAGCTCGGACGGGACAGGGGGCTACGAGCAGTACTTC. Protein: CASSDGTGGYEQYF.